This T cell receptor beta chain was identified during a study of OX40 agonist ivuxolimab in advanced cancers. Method: immunoSEQ multiplex PCR; TCRdb's copy keeps in-frame clones and lacks some. The table includes roughly 57,000 clones, more than 70% detected once. Germline values: CDR1 SNHLY, CDR2 FYNNEI. Trimming shortened V by 8 bases and J by 11 bases, and 21 bases separated the two germline ends. The CDR3 totals 14 residues. This clone was observed a handful of times. The starting material was CD4+ or CD8+ T cells sorted from blood, obtained in a trial of the OX40 agonist ivuxolimab. This chain links TRBV2 with TRBJ1-4; D may be TRBD1 (5 bases). This sequence was found in an adult with an advanced solid tumor such as melanoma, head and neck, liver or kidney cancer. The CDR3 DNA sequence: TGTGCCAGCTCTCGAATGGGGGGGGTGGACAAACTGTTTTTT. Translating it yields CASSRMGGVDKLFF.